These 32 T cell receptor beta chains originate from one sample sequenced in a study of T cell responses to AZD1222 COVID-19 vaccine. TCRdb's table, derived via immunoSEQ multiplex PCR, lists solely in-frame clones and lacks some. The sample holds approximately 120,000 clones, about 92% seen once. The specimen was peripheral blood, collected on day 0 of MenACWY control vaccination. The origin of the receptors is an adult in good health.

This chain connects TRBV7-8 to TRBJ1-2; D remains ambiguous. Trimming cost V 6 bases and J 2 bases, with 10 bases left between them. There are 13 residues in the CDR3. The germline CDR1 and CDR2 sequences are SGHVS and FQNEAQ. CDR3 residues: CASSPQGNYGYTF. The CDR3 region has the DNA TGTGCCAGCAGTCCCCAAGGGAACTATGGCTACACCTTC.

J is TRBJ2-1 and V is TRBV7-2; perhaps D is TRBD1 or TRBD2 (5 bases each). V lost 6 bases to trimming and J lost 10 bases, with 16 bases between them. The CDR3 sequence is 13 residues long. Germline loops: CDR1 SGHTA, CDR2 FQGNSA. DNA for the CDR3: TGTGCCAGCAGAGTAGGACTGCAGGGAGAGCAGTTCTTC. Amino acids: CASRVGLQGEQFF.

The CDR3 spells CASLDPNYGYTF. The CDR3 DNA reads as TGTGCCAGCCTTGACCCGAACTATGGCTACACCTTC. J is TRBJ1-2 and V is TRBV28, with D hard to call. The germline V and J ends were trimmed by 8 bases and 2 bases, with 9 bases remaining between them. Germline values: CDR1 MDHEN, CDR2 SYDVKM. CDR3 length: 12 residues.

The rearrangement joins TRBV7-8 to TRBJ2-5; D is unclear. The germline CDR1 and CDR2 sequences are SGHVS and FQNEAQ. This CDR3 has 12 amino acids. Between the trimmed V and J ends, which lost 1 base and 5 bases, there was a span of 5 bases. The CDR3 loop reads CASSLDWETQYF. CDR3 nucleotides: TGTGCCAGCAGCTTAGATTGGGAGACCCAGTACTTC.

The J gene is TRBJ2-7, the V gene TRBV27, with 7 bases matching TRBD1. This CDR3 spans 13 amino acids. Germline V gene lookup returns CDR1 MNHEY and CDR2 SMNVEV (reference sequence). V lost 2 bases to trimming and J lost 6 bases; unmatched junction nucleotides: 4. The CDR3 here is CASSLRGLGEQYF. The CDR3 bases are TGTGCCAGCAGTTTAAGGGGGCTCGGCGAGCAGTACTTC.

V usage is TRBV9 and J usage is TRBJ1-4, with D uncertain. V lost 3 bases, J lost 5 bases, and 14 bases lay in between. CDR3 size: 15 residues. Germline CDR1 is SGDLS and CDR2 is YYNGEE. As DNA, the CDR3 is TGTGCCAGCAGCGCCCGGATGGGAGAAAATGAAAAACTGTTTTTT. Translating gives CASSARMGENEKLFF. The full variable domain, completed using reference TRBV9 and TRBJ1-4, is DSGVTQTPKHLITATGQRVTLRCSPRSGDLSVYWYQQSLDQGLQFLIQYYNGEERAKGNILERFSAQQFPDLHSELNLSSLELGDSALYFCASSARMGENEKLFFGSGTQLSVL.

V is TRBV5-4 and J is TRBJ2-6, with D possibly being TRBD2 (6 bases). The CDR3 is made up of 16 amino acids. Germline CDR1 SGHNT, CDR2 YYREEE (reference sequence). Trimming took off 2 bases at V and 0 bases at J, with 9 bases between the two ends. CDR3 sequence: CASSLRSGSGANVLTF. The CDR3 nucleotides read TGTGCCAGCAGCTTACGTAGCGGCTCTGGGGCCAACGTCCTGACTTTC.

This chain connects TRBV19 to TRBJ1-2, with D possibly TRBD1 on 6 matching bases. Per the germline V gene, CDR1 is LNHDA and CDR2 is SQIVND (reference sequence). V was clipped by 5 bases and J by 2 bases, with 12 bases between them. The CDR3 extends over 14 amino acids. The CDR3 is CASSGKQGNYGYTF. The CDR3 DNA sequence: TGTGCCAGTAGTGGAAAACAGGGCAACTATGGCTACACCTTC.

The chain combines TRBV24-1 with TRBJ2-6, with D perhaps TRBD1 or TRBD2 (6 bases each). Germline CDR1 reads KGHDR; CDR2 reads SFDVKD. V lost 3 bases, J lost 2 bases, and 16 bases lay in between. CDR3 length equals 18 residues. The CDR3 loop is CATSDAPGASAGANVLTF. The CDR3 DNA is TGTGCCACCAGTGATGCGCCGGGGGCGTCGGCTGGGGCCAACGTCCTGACTTTC.

The chain links TRBV6-2 or TRBV6-3 to TRBJ2-7; D might be TRBD1 or TRBD2, each matching 5 bases. V lost 0 bases, J lost 2 bases, and 8 bases lay in between. Germline V CDR1 and CDR2: MNHEY, SVGEGT. The CDR3 contains 14 residues. The CDR3 protein is CASSYSGTAYEQYV. The CDR3 bases are TGTGCCAGCAGTTACTCCGGGACCGCCTACGAGCAGTACGTC.

The V gene is TRBV7-8, the J gene TRBJ1-5; tentative D call: TRBD1 (5 bases). Trimming cost V 0 bases and J 7 bases, with 13 bases left between them. This CDR3 spans 15 amino acids. Germline CDR1 SGHVS, CDR2 FQNEAQ. CDR3 DNA sequence: TGTGCCAGCAGCTTAGCAGCGGGGACCCTACAGCCCCAGCATTTT. As protein: CASSLAAGTLQPQHF.

Only one count was recorded for this clone. This chain uses TRBV11-3 with TRBJ2-7, with a possible D match to TRBD1 (6 bases). CDR1 and CDR2 from the germline V gene are SGHNT and YENEEA. This CDR3 has 15 residues. V was trimmed by 5 bases and J by 2 bases, leaving 16 bases between them. In nucleotides, the CDR3 is TGTGCCAGCAGCCCACAGGGTGATTCTGCCTACGAGCAGTACGTC. Protein sequence: CASSPQGDSAYEQYV.

This chain connects TRBV7-2 to TRBJ1-1; tentative D call: TRBD1 (5 bases). V was pared by 3 bases and J by 4 bases, with 12 bases between. Germline V gene data show CDR1 as SGHTA and CDR2 as FQGNSA. The CDR3 contains 14 residues. The CDR3 here is CASSFDYGGTEAFF. The CDR3 DNA sequence: TGTGCCAGCAGCTTCGACTACGGGGGCACTGAAGCTTTCTTT.

The chain combines TRBV5-1 with TRBJ1-3; 8 positions match TRBD1. Per germline, CDR1 SGHRS and CDR2 YFSETQ. This CDR3 is 14 amino acids long. The ends lost 6 bases at V and 3 bases at J; junction bases unmatched: 5. The CDR3: CASTTTGDGNTIYF. CDR3 DNA sequence: TGCGCCAGCACCACGACAGGGGATGGAAACACCATATATTTT.

J is TRBJ1-1 and V is TRBV4-1; D is ambiguous. V lost 2 bases to trimming and J lost 2 bases, with 9 bases between them. CDR3 length: 14 amino acids. Germline V gives CDR1 MGHRA, CDR2 YSYEKL. CDR3 nucleotide sequence: TGCGCCAGCAGCCAAAGCTTGGTAAACACTGAAGCTTTCTTT. This gives the protein CASSQSLVNTEAFF.

The chain couples TRBV19 to TRBJ2-1; TRBD1 agrees at 11 bases. V gave up 3 bases and J gave up 8 bases; unmatched junction bases: 6. The germline V gene encodes CDR1 LNHDA and CDR2 SQIVND (reference sequence). The CDR3 is made up of 15 amino acids. The CDR3 loop is CASSIGQGAGDEQFF. CDR3 bases: TGTGCCAGTAGTATCGGACAGGGGGCGGGGGATGAGCAGTTCTTC.

The J gene is TRBJ1-1, the V gene TRBV3-1 (or the pseudogene TRBV3-2); D is uncertain. The ends were cut back, 1 base at V and 2 bases at J, with 11 bases in the middle. The CDR3 runs 15 residues. Germline V gene lookup returns CDR1 LGHDT and CDR2 YNNKEL (reference sequence). CDR3 region: CASSQVGGLNTEAFF. As DNA, the CDR3 is TGTGCCAGCAGCCAAGTGGGCGGGCTCAACACTGAAGCTTTCTTT.

V and J are TRBV19 and TRBJ2-5, with 10 bases fitting TRBD1. This CDR3 is built from 12 residues. J gave up 10 bases and V 5 bases, and 4 bases lay outside the gene matches. CDR1 LNHDA and CDR2 SQIVND come from the germline V gene (reference sequence). CDR3 bases: TGTGCCAGTAGTCAGGACAGGGGGATCCAGTACTTC. Residues: CASSQDRGIQYF. The full variable domain, with the rest looked up from reference TRBV19 and TRBJ2-5, is DGGITQSPKYLFRKEGQNVTLSCEQNLNHDAMYWYRQDPGQGLRLIYYSQIVNDFQKGDIAEGYSVSREKKESFPLTVTSAQKNPTAFYLCASSQDRGIQYFGPGTRLLVL.

The J gene is TRBJ2-3, the V gene TRBV6-2 or TRBV6-3; D call uncertain. V lost 2 bases and J 4 bases, leaving 4 bases between the germline ends. Germline values: CDR1 MNHEY, CDR2 SVGEGT. The CDR3 is 12 residues long. The CDR3 sequence is CASSYPPDTQYF. The CDR3 coding sequence is TGTGCCAGCAGTTACCCCCCAGATACGCAGTATTTT.

The rearrangement links TRBV9 to TRBJ2-5; 13 bases are shared with TRBD2. Germline V gene lookup returns CDR1 SGDLS and CDR2 YYNGEE. This CDR3 is 19 amino acids long. J gave up 2 bases and V 2 bases, and 12 bases lay outside the gene matches. The CDR3 spells CASSVGTSGVPKQQETQYF. The CDR3 DNA is TGTGCCAGCAGCGTCGGGACTAGCGGGGTACCGAAGCAACAAGAGACCCAGTACTTC.

The chain joins TRBV4-1 to TRBJ1-5; 9 nucleotides match TRBD1. The CDR3 spans 15 residues. V was pared by 2 bases and J by 4 bases, with 3 bases of the junction left unmatched. From germline, CDR1 is MGHRA and CDR2 YSYEKL. The CDR3 here is CASSQWGTGNQPQHF. CDR3 in DNA: TGCGCCAGCAGCCAATGGGGGACAGGGAATCAGCCCCAGCATTTT.

The CDR3 DNA sequence: TGTGCCAGTAGAGGAGGTCTGGGAGTCTCTGGAAACACCATATATTTT. It is translated as CASRGGLGVSGNTIYF. This chain joins TRBV19 and TRBJ1-3, with no clear D. Germline lookup yields CDR1 LNHDA and CDR2 SQIVND (reference sequence). V gave up 6 bases and J gave up 0 bases, with 15 bases separating them. This CDR3 has 16 amino acids.

This rearrangement joins TRBV20-1 to TRBJ2-2; D is possibly TRBD1 or TRBD2 (6 bases each). The CDR3 covers 15 residues. CDR1 is DFQATT, CDR2 SNEGSKA, per germline (reference sequence). V was trimmed by 3 bases and J by 5 bases, leaving 16 bases between them. The CDR3 coding sequence is TGCAGTGCTAGTAACGGGGGCCATTTAACCGGGGAGCTGTTTTTT. Its translation is CSASNGGHLTGELFF.

The chain combines TRBV15 with TRBJ1-2; 8 bases align to TRBD1. Germline V gene data show CDR1 as LNHNV and CDR2 as YYDKDF (reference sequence). The CDR3 runs to 17 residues. Trimming took 0 bases from V and 2 from J; bases not matched to a gene: 8. CDR3 in amino acids: CATSRDKDREKNYGYTF. CDR3 DNA sequence: TGTGCCACCAGCAGAGATAAGGACAGGGAAAAAAACTATGGCTACACCTTC. Full variable domain (remainder filled in from reference TRBV15 and TRBJ1-2): DAMVIQNPRYQVTQFGKPVTLSCSQTLNHNVMYWYQQKSSQAPKLLFHYYDKDFNNEADTPDNFQSRRPNTSFCFLDIRSPGLGDTAMYLCATSRDKDREKNYGYTFGSGTRLTVV.

The gene calls are TRBV9 and TRBJ2-1; 8 bases are shared with TRBD1. V trimming: 3 bases; J trimming: 4 bases; junction bases outside the gene matches: 9. CDR1 SGDLS and CDR2 YYNGEE come from the germline V gene. The CDR3 is 16 residues long. The CDR3 sequence: CASSERRTGTYNEQFF. The DNA of the CDR3 is TGTGCCAGCAGCGAACGAAGGACAGGGACATACAATGAGCAGTTCTTC.

The chain joins TRBV6-1 to TRBJ1-2, with D possibly being TRBD1 (5 bases). The germline CDR1 and CDR2 sequences are MNHNS and SASEGT. Trimming removed 3 bases from V and 4 bases from J, with 9 bases in between. The CDR3 totals 13 residues. The CDR3 loop is CASSEGGGYGYTF. The CDR3 region has the DNA TGTGCCAGCAGTGAGGGGGGTGGCTATGGCTACACCTTC.

CDR3 in amino acids: CASSTHRGITGELFF. The DNA of the CDR3 is TGTGCCAGTAGTACCCACAGGGGGATCACCGGGGAGCTGTTTTTT. The chain carries TRBV19 and TRBJ2-2, with 8 bases aligning to TRBD1. The V segment lost 4 bases and the J segment 4 bases; nucleotides outside the gene matches: 5. Germline values: CDR1 LNHDA, CDR2 SQIVND (reference sequence). The CDR3 has 15 residues.

The chain has TRBV23-1 and TRBJ2-2; D gene ambiguous. TRBV23-1 is an ORF; its function is uncertain. There are 16 residues in the CDR3. With 4 bases removed from V and 0 bases from J, the gap between germline ends came to 12 bases. Here the CDR3 reads CASSPVGYANTGELFF. Here the CDR3 DNA reads TGCGCCAGCAGTCCTGTCGGGTACGCGAACACCGGGGAGCTGTTTTTT.

The rearrangement joins TRBV4-1 to TRBJ2-2; a possible D gene is TRBD1 (5 bases). CDR3 length: 15 amino acids. The germline CDR1 and CDR2 sequences are MGHRA and YSYEKL. V dropped 1 base and J dropped 5 bases, with 11 bases sitting between them. This CDR3 reads CASSQADSGTGELFF. CDR3 DNA sequence: TGCGCCAGCAGCCAAGCCGACTCAGGGACCGGGGAGCTGTTTTTT.

This rearrangement joins TRBV24-1 to TRBJ1-4, with D unclear. CDR1 is KGHDR and CDR2 is SFDVKD in the germline V gene. Trimming removed 5 bases at V and 1 base at J, with 4 bases between. The CDR3 runs 13 residues. CDR3 nucleotide sequence: TGTGCCACCAGTGCGGGAACTAATGAAAAACTGTTTTTT. Translation: CATSAGTNEKLFF.

The chain recombines TRBV19 with TRBJ1-5; D gene uncertain. The V end lost 3 bases, the J end lost 0 bases, and 9 bases lay between the germline ends. This CDR3 contains 15 residues. Looked up from germline, CDR1 is LNHDA and CDR2 is SQIVND (reference sequence). CDR3 in DNA: TGTGCCAGTAGTATTTACAGTGATAGCAATCAGCCCCAGCATTTT. It encodes CASSIYSDSNQPQHF. Full variable domain (missing parts from reference TRBV19 and TRBJ1-5): DGGITQSPKYLFRKEGQNVTLSCEQNLNHDAMYWYRQDPGQGLRLIYYSQIVNDFQKGDIAEGYSVSREKKESFPLTVTSAQKNPTAFYLCASSIYSDSNQPQHFGDGTRLSIL.

The chain combines TRBV21-1 with TRBJ1-6. TRBV21-1 is recorded as a pseudogene. This CDR3 contains 16 residues. This CDR3 is CASSKARRMGNSPLHF. As DNA, the CDR3 is TGTGCCAGCAGCAAAGCGAGGAGAATGGGGAATTCACCCCTCCACTTT.